This TCR beta chain was obtained from a study of T cells in Graves' hyperthyroidism and ophthalmopathy. This clonotype was observed at least ten times. The investigators amplified TCR beta CDR3 regions from RNA transcripts. An initial round of RT-PCR targeting the TCR CDR3 relied on the HTBI primer set. A single record per CDR3 protein comes from TCRdb applying MiXCR to the multiplex PCR reads. The sample includes about 270,000 distinct CDR3 sequences, around 20% of them seen just once. Unmatched junction bases numbered 14, after V lost 1 base and J lost 3 bases. The CDR3 has 19 residues. CDR1 is SGHVS, CDR2 FQNEAQ, per germline. Uncontrolled infection, other autoimmune disease, pregnancy or lactation excluded patients. Clinical symptoms, serum thyroxine, TRAb, thyroid ultrasound and orbital computed tomography established diagnosis.

The specimen sequenced was blood. The chain uses TRBV7-8 and TRBJ2-3, with 9 bases lining up with TRBD2. The clonotype originates from a man aged 30 to 45 with Graves' ophthalmopathy. CDR3 in amino acids: CASSLDFLASGKGTDTQYF. The DNA for the CDR3 is TGTGCCAGCAGCTTAGACTTTCTGGCTAGCGGGAAAGGTACAGATACGCAGTATTTT. Using reference TRBV7-8 and TRBJ2-3 for the parts outside the CDR3, the full variable domain is GAGVSQSPRYKVAKRGQDVALRCDPISGHVSLFWYQQALGQGPEFLTYFQNEAQLDKSGLPSDRFFAERPEGSVSTLKIQRTQQEDSAVYLCASSLDFLASGKGTDTQYFGPGTRLTVL.